One sample yielded the 14 T cell receptor beta chains listed below, sequenced in a study of T cell clonotyping in hematopoietic cell transplantation. The protocol was immunoSEQ multiplex PCR, while the TCRdb copy is restricted to in-frame clones and leaves out a portion. The sample shows under 5,500 clones, about 85% of them seen only once. This specimen was peripheral blood mononuclear cells, taken 180 days after allogeneic stem cell transplant. These receptors were taken from a male patient between 55 and 70 years old who had an allogeneic stem cell transplant from an unrelated donor, so T cells may come from the graft donor. Some clones in this sample may be carry-over from other donors' samples.

The V and J genes are TRBV13 and TRBJ2-7, with TRBD1 matching over 9 bases. Germline loops: CDR1 PRHDT, CDR2 FYEKMQ (reference sequence). This CDR3 has 14 residues. The junction had 4 bases not matched to a gene; V was cut back by 3 bases and J by 4 bases. The CDR3 DNA sequence: TGTGCCAGCAGCTTGGGACAGGGAATGTACGAGCAGTACTTC. Its protein product is CASSLGQGMYEQYF. The whole variable domain, filled in from reference TRBV13 and TRBJ2-7, reads AAGVIQSPRHLIKEKRETATLKCYPIPRHDTVYWYQQGPGQDPQFLISFYEKMQSDKGSIPDRFSAQQFSDYHSELNMSSLELGDSALYFCASSLGQGMYEQYFGPGTRLTVT.

This chain uses TRBV7-9 with TRBJ1-2, with 9 bases lining up with TRBD1. The ends lost 3 bases at V and 3 bases at J; junction bases unmatched: 8. Germline values: CDR1 SEHNR, CDR2 FQNEAQ (reference sequence). There are 16 residues in the CDR3. The CDR3 DNA is TGTGCCAGCAGCTTGGACAGGGGCGGTAAGGACTATGGCTACACCTTC. As protein: CASSLDRGGKDYGYTF. The complete variable domain, with remaining parts taken from reference TRBV7-9 and TRBJ1-2, reads DTGVSQNPRHKITKRGQNVTFRCDPISEHNRLYWYRQTLGQGPEFLTYFQNEAQLEKSRLLSDRFSAERPKGSFSTLEIQRTEQGDSAMYLCASSLDRGGKDYGYTFGSGTRLTVV.

The chain joins TRBV2 to TRBJ2-1, with 8 nucleotides matching TRBD1. The CDR3 runs to 16 residues. V lost 3 bases and J lost 7; bases outside the gene matches: 11. The germline gives CDR1 SNHLY, CDR2 FYNNEI. CDR3 sequence reads: CASSERRGRLVNEQFF. Written as DNA, the CDR3 is TGTGCCAGCAGTGAGCGCAGGGGGCGTCTTGTGAATGAGCAGTTCTTC.

Only a few counts were recorded for this clone. The chain is built from TRBV14 and TRBJ2-2; 10 bases align to TRBD1. Trimming cost V 10 bases and J 6 bases; bases outside gene matches: 8. This CDR3 region has 14 residues. Germline V lookup: CDR1 SGHDN, CDR2 FVKESK. The CDR3 DNA reads as TGTGCCACCAGACGGGACAGGGGATCCGGGGAGCTGTTTTTT. Protein sequence: CATRRDRGSGELFF.

V usage is TRBV5-6 and J usage is TRBJ1-2; D gene uncertain. The CDR3 extends over 13 amino acids. Deletions cut 1 base from V and 6 bases from J, with 10 bases between. Looked up from germline, CDR1 is SGHDT and CDR2 is YYEEEE. This chain's CDR3 is CASSLYGLDGYTF. The CDR3 coding sequence is TGTGCCAGCAGCTTGTACGGGCTGGATGGCTACACCTTC.

This CDR3 is CASSPAYRTLNNQPQHF. The CDR3 region has the DNA TGTGCCAGCAGCCCAGCGTATCGGACACTCAACAATCAGCCCCAGCATTTT. The chain recombines TRBV7-8 with TRBJ1-5, with a tentative D call TRBD1 (5 bases). The CDR3 is made up of 17 amino acids. Trimming stripped 5 bases from V and 3 bases from J, with 20 bases between. Germline CDR1 is SGHVS and CDR2 is FQNEAQ.

This sequence joins TRBV6-6 and TRBJ2-7, with 7 bases fitting TRBD1. Trimming removed 9 bases from V and 0 bases from J; junction bases left unmatched: 2. The CDR3 length is 12 residues. Germline-derived CDR1 and CDR2 are MNHNY and SVGAGI (reference sequence). CDR3 in amino acids: CASRQGSYEQYF. CDR3 sequence (DNA): TGTGCCAGTCGACAGGGCTCCTACGAGCAGTACTTC.

This clone was detected a few times. The CDR3, as DNA: TGTGCCAGCAGCTTACCTAGCACAGATACGCAGTATTTT. Its protein product is CASSLPSTDTQYF. The rearrangement uses TRBV11-2 and TRBJ2-3; D call uncertain. The germline gives CDR1 SGHAT, CDR2 FQNNGV. V dropped 2 bases and J dropped 0 bases, with 3 bases sitting between them. The CDR3 is 13 residues long.

CDR3 sequence (DNA): TGTGCCAGCAGCTCCACAGGTCAAGAGACCCAGTACTTC. It specifies CASSSTGQETQYF. The chain recombines TRBV6-5 with TRBJ2-5, with D maybe TRBD1 (5 bases). From germline, CDR1 is MNHEY and CDR2 SVGAGI. Deletions cut 6 bases from V and 2 bases from J, with 10 bases between. This CDR3 contains 13 residues.

The CDR3 DNA is TGCGCCAGCAGCCCCGTGGGGACACAAGATACGCAGTATTTT. Translation: CASSPVGTQDTQYF. The J gene is TRBJ2-3, the V gene TRBV5-1; tentative D call: TRBD1 (6 bases). V shed 4 bases and J shed 5 bases, with 14 bases lying between them. This CDR3 comprises 14 residues. Germline loops: CDR1 SGHRS, CDR2 YFSETQ.

The chain is built from TRBV5-5 and TRBJ2-7, with 7 bases fitting TRBD1. Trimming at V came to 4 bases and at J to 3 bases, leaving 13 bases not matched to a gene. The CDR3 runs to 16 residues. Looked up from germline, CDR1 is SGHKS and CDR2 is YYEKEE (reference sequence). The CDR3 region has the DNA TGTGCCAGCAGCCTAAGACTGACAGGGATGGGCTACGAGCAGTACTTC. Translated: CASSLRLTGMGYEQYF.

V gene TRBV9 combines with J gene TRBJ2-2; the D is unclear. Deletions cut 0 bases from V and 0 bases from J, with 6 bases between. This CDR3 has 15 amino acids. Germline loops: CDR1 SGDLS, CDR2 YYNGEE. The CDR3 region is CASSVVQTNTGELFF. Written as DNA, the CDR3 is TGTGCCAGCAGCGTAGTTCAGACGAACACCGGGGAGCTGTTTTTT.

This sequence joins TRBV9 and TRBJ2-1, with 9 bases matching TRBD2. V shed 3 bases and J 8 bases; nucleotides not matched to a gene: 12. This CDR3 has 16 amino acids. CDR1 SGDLS and CDR2 YYNGEE come from the germline V gene. CDR3 loop: CASSAVGRGGPHEQFF. CDR3 DNA: TGTGCCAGCAGCGCCGTGGGGCGGGGGGGCCCCCATGAGCAGTTCTTC.

The chain carries TRBV4-3 and TRBJ1-2; D is undetermined. Germline V gene sequence: CDR1 LGHNA, CDR2 YSLEER. Trimming left V 0 bases short and J 3 bases short, with 11 bases between. The CDR3 extends over 15 amino acids. In DNA form, the CDR3 reads TGCGCCAGCAGCCAAGAGGAGGGCGCGCACTATGGCTACACCTTC. Its translation: CASSQEEGAHYGYTF.